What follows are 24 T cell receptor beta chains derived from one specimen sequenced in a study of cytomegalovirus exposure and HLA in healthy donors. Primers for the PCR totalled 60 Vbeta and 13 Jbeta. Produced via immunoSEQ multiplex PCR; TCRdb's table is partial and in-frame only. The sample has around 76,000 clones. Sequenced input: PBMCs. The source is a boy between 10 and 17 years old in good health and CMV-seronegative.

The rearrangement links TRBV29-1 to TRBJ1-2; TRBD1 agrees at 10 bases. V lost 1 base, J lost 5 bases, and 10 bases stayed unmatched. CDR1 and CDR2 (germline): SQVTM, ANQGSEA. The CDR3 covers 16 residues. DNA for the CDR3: TGCAGCGTTGAAGGGTGGGACAGGGGTGGCATTTATGGCTACACCTTC. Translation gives CSVEGWDRGGIYGYTF. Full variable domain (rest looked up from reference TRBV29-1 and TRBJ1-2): SAVISQKPSRDICQRGTSLTIQCQVDSQVTMMFWYRQQPGQSLTLIATANQGSEATYESGFVIDKFPISRPNLTFSTLTVSNMSPEDSSIYLCSVEGWDRGGIYGYTFGSGTRLTVV.

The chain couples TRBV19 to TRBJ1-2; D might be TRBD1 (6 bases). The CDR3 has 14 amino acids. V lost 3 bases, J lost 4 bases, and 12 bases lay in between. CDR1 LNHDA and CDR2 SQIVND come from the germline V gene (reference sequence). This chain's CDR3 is CASSIVGQPYGYTF. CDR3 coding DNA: TGTGCCAGTAGTATCGTCGGACAGCCCTATGGCTACACCTTC.

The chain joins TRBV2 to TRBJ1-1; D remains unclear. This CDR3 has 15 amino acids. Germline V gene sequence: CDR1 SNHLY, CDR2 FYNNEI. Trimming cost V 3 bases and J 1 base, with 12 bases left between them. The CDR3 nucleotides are TGTGCCAGCAGTGAGGAGGTAGCGAGGAACACTGAAGCTTTCTTT. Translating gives CASSEEVARNTEAFF.

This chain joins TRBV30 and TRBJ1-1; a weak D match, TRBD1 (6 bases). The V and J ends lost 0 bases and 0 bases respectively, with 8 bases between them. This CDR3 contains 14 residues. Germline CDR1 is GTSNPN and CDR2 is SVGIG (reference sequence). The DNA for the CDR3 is TGTGCCTGGAGTGTCGGACAGCTGAACACTGAAGCTTTCTTT. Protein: CAWSVGQLNTEAFF.

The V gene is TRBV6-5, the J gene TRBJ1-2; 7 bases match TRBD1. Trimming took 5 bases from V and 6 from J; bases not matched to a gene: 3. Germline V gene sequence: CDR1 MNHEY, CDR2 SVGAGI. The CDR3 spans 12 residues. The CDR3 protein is CASSRTGDGYTF. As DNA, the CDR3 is TGTGCCAGCAGTCGTACAGGGGATGGCTACACCTTC.

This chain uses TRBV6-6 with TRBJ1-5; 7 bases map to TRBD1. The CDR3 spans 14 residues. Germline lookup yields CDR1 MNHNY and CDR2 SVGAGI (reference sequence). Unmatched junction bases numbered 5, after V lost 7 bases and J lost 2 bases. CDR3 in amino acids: CASMGDRGNQPQHF. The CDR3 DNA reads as TGTGCCAGCATGGGTGACAGGGGCAATCAGCCCCAGCATTTT.

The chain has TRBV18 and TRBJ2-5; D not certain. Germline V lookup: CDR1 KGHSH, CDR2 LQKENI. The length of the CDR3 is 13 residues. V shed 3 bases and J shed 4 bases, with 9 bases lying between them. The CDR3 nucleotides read TGTGCCAGCTCACCCCCTAGTCGAGAGACCCAGTACTTC. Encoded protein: CASSPPSRETQYF. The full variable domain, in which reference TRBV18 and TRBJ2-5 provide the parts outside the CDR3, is NAGVMQNPRHLVRRRGQEARLRCSPMKGHSHVYWYRQLPEEGLKFMVYLQKENIIDESGMPKERFSAEFPKEGPSILRIQQVVRGDSAAYFCASSPPSRETQYFGPGTRLLVL.

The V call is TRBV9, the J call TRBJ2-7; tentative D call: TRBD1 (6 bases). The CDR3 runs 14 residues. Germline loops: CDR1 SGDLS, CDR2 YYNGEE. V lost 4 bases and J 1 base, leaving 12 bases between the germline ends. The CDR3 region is CASSREQGSYEQYF. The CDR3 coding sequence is TGTGCCAGCAGCCGTGAACAGGGTTCCTACGAGCAGTACTTC.

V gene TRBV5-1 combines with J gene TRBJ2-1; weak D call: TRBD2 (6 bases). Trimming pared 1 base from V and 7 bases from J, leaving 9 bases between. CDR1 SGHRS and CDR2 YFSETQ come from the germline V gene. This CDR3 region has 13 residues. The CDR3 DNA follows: TGCGCCAGCAGCTTGATAGGGAGGAATGAGCAGTTCTTC. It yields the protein CASSLIGRNEQFF.

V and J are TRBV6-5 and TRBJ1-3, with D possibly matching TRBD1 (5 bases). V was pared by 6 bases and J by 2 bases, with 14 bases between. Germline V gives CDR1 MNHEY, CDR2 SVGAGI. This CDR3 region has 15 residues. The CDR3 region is CASSSWLGPGNTIYF. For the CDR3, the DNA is TGTGCCAGCAGCTCCTGGTTGGGGCCTGGAAACACCATATATTTT.

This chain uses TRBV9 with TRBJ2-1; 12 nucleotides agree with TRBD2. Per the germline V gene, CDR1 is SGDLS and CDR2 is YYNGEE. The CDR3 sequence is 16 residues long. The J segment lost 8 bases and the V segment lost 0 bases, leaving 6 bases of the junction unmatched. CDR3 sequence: CASSVGLAGGVDEQFF. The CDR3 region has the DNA TGTGCCAGCAGCGTAGGGCTAGCGGGAGGGGTCGATGAGCAGTTCTTC.

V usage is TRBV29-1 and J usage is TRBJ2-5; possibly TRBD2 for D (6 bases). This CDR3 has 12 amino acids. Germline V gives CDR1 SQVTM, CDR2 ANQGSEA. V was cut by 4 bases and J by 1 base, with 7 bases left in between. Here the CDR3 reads CSVVSGQETQYF. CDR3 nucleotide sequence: TGCAGCGTTGTTAGCGGCCAAGAGACCCAGTACTTC.

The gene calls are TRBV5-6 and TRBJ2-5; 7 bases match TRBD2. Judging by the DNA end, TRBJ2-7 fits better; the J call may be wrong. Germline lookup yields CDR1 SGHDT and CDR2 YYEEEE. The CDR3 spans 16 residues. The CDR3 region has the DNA TGTGCCAGCAGCTTGAGGGGCAGCGGGATCTCCTACGAGCAGTACTTC. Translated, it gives CASSLRGSGISYEQYF.

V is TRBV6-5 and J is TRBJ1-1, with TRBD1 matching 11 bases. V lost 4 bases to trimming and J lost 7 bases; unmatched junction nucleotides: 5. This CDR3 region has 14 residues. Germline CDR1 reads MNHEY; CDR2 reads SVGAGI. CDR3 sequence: CASSWRTGGFEAFF. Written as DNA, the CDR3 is TGTGCCAGCAGTTGGAGGACAGGGGGCTTTGAAGCTTTCTTT.

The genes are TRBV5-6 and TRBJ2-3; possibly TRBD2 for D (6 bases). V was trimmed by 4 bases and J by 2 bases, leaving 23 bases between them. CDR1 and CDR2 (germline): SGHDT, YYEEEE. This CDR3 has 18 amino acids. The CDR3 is CASSAEGRVALNTDTQYF. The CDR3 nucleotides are TGTGCCAGCAGCGCGGAGGGGCGCGTAGCTCTAAACACAGATACGCAGTATTTT.

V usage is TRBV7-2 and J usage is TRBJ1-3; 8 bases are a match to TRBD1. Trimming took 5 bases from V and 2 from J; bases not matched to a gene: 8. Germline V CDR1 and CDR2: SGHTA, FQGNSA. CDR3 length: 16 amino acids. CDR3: CASSPAQGAPGNTIYF. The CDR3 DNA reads TGTGCCAGCAGCCCAGCTCAGGGGGCGCCTGGAAACACCATATATTTT.

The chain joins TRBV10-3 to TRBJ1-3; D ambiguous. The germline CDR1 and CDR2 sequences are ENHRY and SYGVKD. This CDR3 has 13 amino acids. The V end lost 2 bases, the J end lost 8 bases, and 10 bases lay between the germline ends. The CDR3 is CAISEPGSDTIYF. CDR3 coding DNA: TGTGCCATCAGTGAGCCCGGGAGTGACACCATATATTTT.

The CDR3 bases are TGTGCCAGCAGTTTATCGCCAGGGAGCACAGATACGCAGTATTTT. Amino acids: CASSLSPGSTDTQYF. The gene calls are TRBV27 and TRBJ2-3, with a tentative D call TRBD1 (5 bases). Per germline, CDR1 MNHEY and CDR2 SMNVEV (reference sequence). V lost 0 bases to trimming and J lost 0 bases, with 7 bases between them. This CDR3 spans 15 amino acids.

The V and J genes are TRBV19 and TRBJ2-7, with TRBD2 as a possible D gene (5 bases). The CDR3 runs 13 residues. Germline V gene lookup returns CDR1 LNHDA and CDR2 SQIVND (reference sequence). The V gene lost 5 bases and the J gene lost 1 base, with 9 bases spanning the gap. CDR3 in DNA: TGTGCCAGTAGTGCGGGCGGGTCCTACGAGCAGTACTTC. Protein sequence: CASSAGGSYEQYF.

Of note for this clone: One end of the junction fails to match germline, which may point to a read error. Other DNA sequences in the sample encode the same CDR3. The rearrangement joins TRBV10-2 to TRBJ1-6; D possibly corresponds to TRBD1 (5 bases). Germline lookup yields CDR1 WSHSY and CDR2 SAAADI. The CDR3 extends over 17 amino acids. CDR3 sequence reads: CASSGRTSRASNSPLHF. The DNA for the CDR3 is TGCGCCAGCAGTGGCCGGACATCTCGCGCCTCCAATTCACCCCTACACTTT.

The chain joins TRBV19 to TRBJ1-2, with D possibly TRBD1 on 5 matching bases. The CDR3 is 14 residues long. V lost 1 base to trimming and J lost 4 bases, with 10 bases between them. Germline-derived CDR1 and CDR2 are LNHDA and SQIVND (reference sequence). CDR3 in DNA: TGTGCCAGTAGTATAGGCCCGACAGCCTATGGCTACACCTTC. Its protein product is CASSIGPTAYGYTF. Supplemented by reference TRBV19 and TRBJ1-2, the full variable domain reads DGGITQSPKYLFRKEGQNVTLSCEQNLNHDAMYWYRQDPGQGLRLIYYSQIVNDFQKGDIAEGYSVSREKKESFPLTVTSAQKNPTAFYLCASSIGPTAYGYTFGSGTRLTVV.

CDR3 amino acids: CASSTPAGGRSYEQYF. CDR3 in DNA: TGTGCCAGTAGTACCCCCGCCGGGGGGCGTTCCTACGAGCAGTACTTC. The rearrangement uses TRBV19 and TRBJ2-7; D might be TRBD2 (7 bases). Germline CDR1 is LNHDA and CDR2 is SQIVND (reference sequence). This CDR3 comprises 16 residues. V dropped 4 bases and J dropped 1 base, with 17 bases sitting between them.

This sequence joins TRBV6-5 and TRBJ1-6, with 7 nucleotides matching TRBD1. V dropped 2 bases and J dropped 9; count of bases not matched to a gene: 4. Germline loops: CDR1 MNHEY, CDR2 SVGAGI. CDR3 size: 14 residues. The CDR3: CASSYRTGGSPLHF. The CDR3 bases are TGTGCCAGCAGTTACAGGACAGGAGGTTCACCCCTCCACTTT.

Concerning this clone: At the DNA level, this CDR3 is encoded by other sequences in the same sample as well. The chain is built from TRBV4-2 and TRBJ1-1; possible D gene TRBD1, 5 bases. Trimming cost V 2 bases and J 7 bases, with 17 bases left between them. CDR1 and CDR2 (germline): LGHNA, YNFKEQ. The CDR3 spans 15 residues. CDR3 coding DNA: TGTGCCAGCAGCCAATCCCTACCAACCGGGGGTGAAGCTTTCTTT. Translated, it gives CASSQSLPTGGEAFF.